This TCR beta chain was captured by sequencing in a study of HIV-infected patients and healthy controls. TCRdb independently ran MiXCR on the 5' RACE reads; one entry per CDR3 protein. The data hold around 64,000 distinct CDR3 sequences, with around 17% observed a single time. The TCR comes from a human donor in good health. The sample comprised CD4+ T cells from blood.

This CDR3 is CASSKSPTSSEQYF. In DNA, the CDR3 is TGTGCCAGTAGTAAGTCCCCAACTAGCTCCGAGCAGTACTTC. The chain employs TRBV19 and TRBJ2-7; D is possibly TRBD2 (6 bases). This CDR3 is built from 14 residues. Looked up from germline, CDR1 is LNHDA and CDR2 is SQIVND (reference sequence). V was cut by 4 bases and J by 6 bases, with 16 bases left in between.